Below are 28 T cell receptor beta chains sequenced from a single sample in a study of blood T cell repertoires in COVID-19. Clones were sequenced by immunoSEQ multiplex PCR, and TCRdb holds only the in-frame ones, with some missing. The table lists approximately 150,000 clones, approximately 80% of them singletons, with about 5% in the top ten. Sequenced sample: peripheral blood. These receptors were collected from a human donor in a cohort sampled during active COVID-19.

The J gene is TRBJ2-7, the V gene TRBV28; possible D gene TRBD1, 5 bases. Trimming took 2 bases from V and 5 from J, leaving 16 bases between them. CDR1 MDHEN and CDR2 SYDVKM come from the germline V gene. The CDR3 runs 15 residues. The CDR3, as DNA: TGTGCCAGCAGTTTACCCGGAAGCCAGGGCCACGAGCAGTACTTC. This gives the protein CASSLPGSQGHEQYF.

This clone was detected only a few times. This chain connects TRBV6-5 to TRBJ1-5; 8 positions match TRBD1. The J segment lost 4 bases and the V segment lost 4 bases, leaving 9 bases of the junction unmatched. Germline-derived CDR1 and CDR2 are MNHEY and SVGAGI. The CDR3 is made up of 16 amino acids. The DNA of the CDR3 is TGTGCCAGCAGTTCAACCGACAGGGGCGAGAATCAGCCCCAGCATTTT. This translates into CASSSTDRGENQPQHF.

The CDR3: CASSPSGGSWDEQFF. In nucleotides, the CDR3 is TGTGCCAGCTCACCAAGTGGCGGGAGTTGGGATGAGCAGTTCTTC. V is TRBV18 and J is TRBJ2-1, with 7 bases lining up with TRBD2. J gave up 8 bases and V 2 bases, and 9 bases lay outside the gene matches. Germline loops: CDR1 KGHSH, CDR2 LQKENI. This CDR3 is 15 amino acids long.

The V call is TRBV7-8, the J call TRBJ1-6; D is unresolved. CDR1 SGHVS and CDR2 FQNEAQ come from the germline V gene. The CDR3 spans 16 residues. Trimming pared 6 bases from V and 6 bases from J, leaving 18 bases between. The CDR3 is CASSNIEEGGNSPLHF. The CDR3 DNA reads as TGTGCCAGCAGTAACATCGAGGAGGGTGGTAATTCACCCCTCCACTTT.

Written as DNA, the CDR3 is TGTGCCAGCAGCTCGGACAACTATTCACCCCTCCACTTT. This codes for CASSSDNYSPLHF. The chain combines TRBV7-9 with TRBJ1-6; D is possibly TRBD1 (5 bases). The CDR3 spans 13 residues. V gave up 4 bases and J gave up 8 bases, with 9 bases separating them. The V gene's germline CDR1 is SEHNR and CDR2 FQNEAQ (reference sequence).

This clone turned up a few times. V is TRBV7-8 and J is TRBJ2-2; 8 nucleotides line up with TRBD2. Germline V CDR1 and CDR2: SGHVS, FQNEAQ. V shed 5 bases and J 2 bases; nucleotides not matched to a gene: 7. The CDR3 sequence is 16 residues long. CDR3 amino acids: CASSLTSGFNTGELFF. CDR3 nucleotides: TGTGCCAGCAGCCTCACTAGCGGCTTCAACACCGGGGAGCTGTTTTTT.

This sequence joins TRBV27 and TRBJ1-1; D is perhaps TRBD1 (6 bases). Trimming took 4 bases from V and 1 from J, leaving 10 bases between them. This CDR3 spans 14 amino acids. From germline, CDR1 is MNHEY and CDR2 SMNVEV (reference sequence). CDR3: CASSSQGSNTEAFF. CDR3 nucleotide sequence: TGTGCCAGCAGTTCCCAGGGGTCGAACACTGAAGCTTTCTTT.

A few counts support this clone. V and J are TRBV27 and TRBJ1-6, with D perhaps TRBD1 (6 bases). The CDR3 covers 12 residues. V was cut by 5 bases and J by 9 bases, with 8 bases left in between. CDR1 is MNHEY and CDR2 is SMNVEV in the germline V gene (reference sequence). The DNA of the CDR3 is TGTGCCAGCAGTAAGGGGGTTTCACCCCTCCACTTT. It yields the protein CASSKGVSPLHF.

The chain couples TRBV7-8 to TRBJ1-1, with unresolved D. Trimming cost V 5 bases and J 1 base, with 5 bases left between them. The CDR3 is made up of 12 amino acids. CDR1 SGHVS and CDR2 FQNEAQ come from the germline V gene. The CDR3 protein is CASSPQNTEAFF. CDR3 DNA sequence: TGTGCCAGCAGCCCACAGAACACTGAAGCTTTCTTT. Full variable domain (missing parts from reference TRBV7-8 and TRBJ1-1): GAGVSQSPRYKVAKRGQDVALRCDPISGHVSLFWYQQALGQGPEFLTYFQNEAQLDKSGLPSDRFFAERPEGSVSTLKIQRTQQEDSAVYLCASSPQNTEAFFGQGTRLTVV.

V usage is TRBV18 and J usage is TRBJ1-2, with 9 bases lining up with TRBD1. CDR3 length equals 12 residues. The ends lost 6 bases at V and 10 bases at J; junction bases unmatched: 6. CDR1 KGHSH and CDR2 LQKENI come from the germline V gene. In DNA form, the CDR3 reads TGTGCCAGCTCTGGACAGGGGTGGGACTACACCTTC. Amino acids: CASSGQGWDYTF.

The CDR3 DNA reads TGTGCCAGCAGCTGGGCGCAGACCGGGGAGCTGTTTTTT. Residues: CASSWAQTGELFF. The chain joins TRBV28 to TRBJ2-2; D ambiguous. Between the trimmed V and J ends, which lost 6 bases and 5 bases, there was a span of 10 bases. This CDR3 contains 13 residues. In germline, CDR1 is MDHEN, CDR2 SYDVKM.

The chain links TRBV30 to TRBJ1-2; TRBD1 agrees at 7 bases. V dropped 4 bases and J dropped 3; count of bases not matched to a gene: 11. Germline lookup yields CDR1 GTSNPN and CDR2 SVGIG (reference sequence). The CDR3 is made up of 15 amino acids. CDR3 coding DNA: TGTGCCTGGAAAGCGTCGGGCAGGGGGGACTATGGCTACACCTTC. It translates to CAWKASGRGDYGYTF.

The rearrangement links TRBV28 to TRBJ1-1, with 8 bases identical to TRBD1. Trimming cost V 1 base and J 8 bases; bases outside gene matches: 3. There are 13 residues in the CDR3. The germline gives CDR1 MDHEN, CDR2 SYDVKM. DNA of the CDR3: TGTGCCAGCAGTTTATATCGGGACAGGGAAGCTTTCTTT. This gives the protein CASSLYRDREAFF.

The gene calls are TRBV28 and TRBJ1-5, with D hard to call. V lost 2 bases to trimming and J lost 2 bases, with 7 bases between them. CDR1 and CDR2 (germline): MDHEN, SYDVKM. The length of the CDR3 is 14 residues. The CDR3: CASSLQARNQPQHF. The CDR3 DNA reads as TGTGCCAGCAGTTTACAGGCCCGCAATCAGCCCCAGCATTTT.

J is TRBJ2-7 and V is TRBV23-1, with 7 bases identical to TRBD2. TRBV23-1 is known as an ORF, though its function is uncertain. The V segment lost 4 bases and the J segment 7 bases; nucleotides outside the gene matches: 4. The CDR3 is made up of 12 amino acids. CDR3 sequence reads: CASSPTSKEQYV. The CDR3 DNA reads TGCGCCAGCAGTCCGACTAGCAAGGAGCAGTACGTC.

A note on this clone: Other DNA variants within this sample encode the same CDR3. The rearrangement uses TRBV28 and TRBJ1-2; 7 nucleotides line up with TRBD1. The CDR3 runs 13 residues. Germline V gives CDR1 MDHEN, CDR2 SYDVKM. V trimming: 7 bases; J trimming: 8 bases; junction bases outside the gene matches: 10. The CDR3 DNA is TGTGCCAGCAACAGTATCGCAGGGGGGGGCTACACCTTC. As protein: CASNSIAGGGYTF.

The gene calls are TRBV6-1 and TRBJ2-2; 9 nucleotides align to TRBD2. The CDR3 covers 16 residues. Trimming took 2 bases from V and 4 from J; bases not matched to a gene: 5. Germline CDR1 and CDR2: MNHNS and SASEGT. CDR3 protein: CASSERSGGRTGELFF. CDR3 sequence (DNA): TGTGCCAGCAGTGAACGTAGCGGGGGCCGCACCGGGGAGCTGTTTTTT.

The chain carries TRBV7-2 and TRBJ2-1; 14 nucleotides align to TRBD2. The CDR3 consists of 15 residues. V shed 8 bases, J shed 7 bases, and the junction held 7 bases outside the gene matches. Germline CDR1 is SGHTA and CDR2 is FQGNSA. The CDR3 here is CASHTGLAGDNEQFF. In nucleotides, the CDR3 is TGTGCCAGCCACACGGGACTAGCGGGAGATAATGAGCAGTTCTTC.

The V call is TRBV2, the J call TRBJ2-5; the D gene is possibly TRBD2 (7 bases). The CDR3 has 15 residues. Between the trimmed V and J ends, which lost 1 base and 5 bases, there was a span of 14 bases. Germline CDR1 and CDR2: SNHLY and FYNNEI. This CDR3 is CASSEVLGGRETQYF. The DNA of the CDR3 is TGTGCCAGCAGTGAAGTTCTGGGGGGGCGGGAGACCCAGTACTTC.

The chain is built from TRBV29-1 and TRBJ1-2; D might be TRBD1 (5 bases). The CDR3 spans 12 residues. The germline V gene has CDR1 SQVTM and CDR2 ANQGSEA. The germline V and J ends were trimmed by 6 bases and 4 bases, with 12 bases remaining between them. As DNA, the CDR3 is TGCAGCGTCTCGACAGCGGGCTATGGCTACACCTTC. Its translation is CSVSTAGYGYTF.

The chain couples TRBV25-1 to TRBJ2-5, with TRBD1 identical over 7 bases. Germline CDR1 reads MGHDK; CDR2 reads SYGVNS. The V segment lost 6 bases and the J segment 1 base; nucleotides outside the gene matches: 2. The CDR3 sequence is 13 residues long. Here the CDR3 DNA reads TGTGCCAGCAGCTGGGACAGCCAAGAGACCCAGTACTTC. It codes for CASSWDSQETQYF.

The CDR3 bases are TGTGCCAGCACCGGGGGTTATACTAGCGGGAGTTTGGAGTTCTTC. Translated, it gives CASTGGYTSGSLEFF. The rearrangement uses TRBV27 and TRBJ2-1; TRBD2 aligns across 11 bases. The V segment lost 7 bases and the J segment 14 bases; nucleotides outside the gene matches: 16. CDR1 and CDR2 (germline): MNHEY, SMNVEV (reference sequence). CDR3 length: 15 residues.

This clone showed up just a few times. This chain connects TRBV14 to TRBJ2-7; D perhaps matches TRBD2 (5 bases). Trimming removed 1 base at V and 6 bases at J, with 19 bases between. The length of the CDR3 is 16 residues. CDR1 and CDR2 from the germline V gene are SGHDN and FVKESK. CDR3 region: CASSQAQDFLPLEQYV. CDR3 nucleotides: TGTGCCAGCAGCCAAGCTCAGGACTTTCTCCCCCTCGAGCAGTACGTC.

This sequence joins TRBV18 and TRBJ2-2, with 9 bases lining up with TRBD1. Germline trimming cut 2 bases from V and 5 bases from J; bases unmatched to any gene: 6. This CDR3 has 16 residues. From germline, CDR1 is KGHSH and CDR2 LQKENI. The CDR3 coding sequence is TGTGCCAGCTCACCAGCGCTGACAGGGGGGACCGGGGAGCTGTTTTTT. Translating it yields CASSPALTGGTGELFF. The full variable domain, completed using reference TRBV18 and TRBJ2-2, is NAGVMQNPRHLVRRRGQEARLRCSPMKGHSHVYWYRQLPEEGLKFMVYLQKENIIDESGMPKERFSAEFPKEGPSILRIQQVVRGDSAAYFCASSPALTGGTGELFFGEGSRLTVL.

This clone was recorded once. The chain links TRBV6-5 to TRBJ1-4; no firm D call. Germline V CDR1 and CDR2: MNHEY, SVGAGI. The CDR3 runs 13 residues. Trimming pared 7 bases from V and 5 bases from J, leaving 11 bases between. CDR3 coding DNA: TGTGCCAGCAATTGGGAGTTAAATGAAAAACTGTTTTTT. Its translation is CASNWELNEKLFF.

The CDR3 DNA follows: TGTGCCAGCAGTCAGGGTGGGACAGGCCCCAATGAAAAACTGTTTTTT. Amino acid sequence: CASSQGGTGPNEKLFF. The rearrangement joins TRBV25-1 to TRBJ1-4, with 8 bases lining up with TRBD1. V lost 5 bases, J lost 5 bases, and 10 bases stayed unmatched. Germline assignment: CDR1 MGHDK and CDR2 SYGVNS. The CDR3 is 16 residues long.

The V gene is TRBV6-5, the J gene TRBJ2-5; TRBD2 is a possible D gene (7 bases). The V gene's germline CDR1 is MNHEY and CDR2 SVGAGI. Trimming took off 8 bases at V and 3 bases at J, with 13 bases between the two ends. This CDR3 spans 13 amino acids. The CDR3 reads CASRGRGEETQYF. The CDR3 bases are TGTGCCAGCCGAGGGAGGGGGGAAGAGACCCAGTACTTC.

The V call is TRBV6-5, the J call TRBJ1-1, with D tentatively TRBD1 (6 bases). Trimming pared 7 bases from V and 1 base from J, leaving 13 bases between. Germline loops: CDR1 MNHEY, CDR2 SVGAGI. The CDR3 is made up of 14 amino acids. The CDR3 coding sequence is TGTGCCAGCAAACCCGGGACAACGAACACTGAAGCTTTCTTT. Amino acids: CASKPGTTNTEAFF.